This TCR beta chain was captured by sequencing in a study of T cell responses to AZD1222 COVID-19 vaccine. Germline V gives CDR1 MNHEY, CDR2 SMNVEV (reference sequence). CDR3 size: 14 residues. The junction had 6 bases not matched to a gene; V was cut back by 6 bases and J by 2 bases. TCRdb keeps only in-frame clones here, not all; method: immunoSEQ multiplex PCR. Of 15,000 to 20,000 clones listed, approximately 80% are singletons. This specimen consisted of peripheral blood, obtained 28 days after the second AZD1222 dose. This TCR derives from an adult who received the AZD1222 COVID-19 vaccine. The V and J genes are TRBV27 and TRBJ2-5, with 7 bases lining up with TRBD1. The CDR3, as DNA: TGTGCCAGCAGACCCGGGGACAGTCAAGAGACCCAGTACTTC. It yields the protein CASRPGDSQETQYF.